Each of the 10 T cell receptor beta chains below was sequenced from the same sample in a study of CD8+ T cells in alopecia areata. TCR sequencing used cDNA made by reverse transcription of extracted RNA. Assay used: immunoSEQ multiplex PCR; TCRdb lists only in-frame clones, some missing. The sample yields under 250,000 clones, approximately 61% seen once. The specimen comprised CD4+ T cells sorted from blood, sampled at week 0. These TCRs come from a human donor with alopecia areata.

The chain combines TRBV29-1 with TRBJ2-1; 8 bases are shared with TRBD1. There are 15 residues in the CDR3. CDR1 and CDR2 (germline): SQVTM, ANQGSEA. V gave up 7 bases and J gave up 6 bases; unmatched junction bases: 14. CDR3 bases: TGCAGCGCTGCCGACAGGGGTGGAGTCCGCAATGAGCAGTTCTTC. Amino acids: CSAADRGGVRNEQFF.

V gene TRBV6-5 combines with J gene TRBJ2-7; D remains ambiguous. This CDR3 is built from 11 residues. The germline V gene has CDR1 MNHEY and CDR2 SVGAGI. The V gene lost 4 bases and the J gene lost 2 bases, with 3 bases spanning the gap. CDR3 in amino acids: CASSSTYEQYF. The CDR3 nucleotides are TGTGCCAGCAGTTCGACCTACGAGCAGTACTTC.

The chain links TRBV2 to TRBJ2-1, with TRBD1 matching 8 bases. With 6 bases clipped from V and 0 bases from J, the junction kept 4 bases outside the gene matches. CDR1 is SNHLY, CDR2 FYNNEI, per germline. The CDR3 runs to 15 residues. CDR3 DNA: TGTGCCAGCAGGAGACAGGGGAGCTCCTACAATGAGCAGTTCTTC. Translation gives CASRRQGSSYNEQFF. The whole variable domain, remainder taken from reference TRBV2 and TRBJ2-1, is EPEVTQTPSHQVTQMGQEVILRCVPISNHLYFYWYRQILGQKVEFLVSFYNNEISEKSEIFDDQFSVERPDGSNFTLKIRSTKLEDSAMYFCASRRQGSSYNEQFFGPGTRLTVL.

This clone was seen just once. The chain uses TRBV6-5 and TRBJ1-2, with D tentatively TRBD1 (6 bases). The V end lost 0 bases, the J end lost 4 bases, and 15 bases lay between the germline ends. Germline V gene lookup returns CDR1 MNHEY and CDR2 SVGAGI. CDR3 size: 16 residues. CDR3 sequence: CASSYSGGGDTYGYTF. The CDR3, as DNA: TGTGCCAGCAGTTACTCGGGAGGGGGTGACACCTATGGCTACACCTTC.

This chain connects TRBV7-9 to TRBJ1-5; the match to TRBD1 covers 8 bases. The V and J ends lost 5 bases and 6 bases, in that order; junction bases with no gene match: 12. The germline CDR1 and CDR2 sequences are SEHNR and FQNEAQ (reference sequence). This CDR3 is built from 16 residues. CDR3 amino acids: CASSQSGTGLGQPQHF. CDR3 nucleotides: TGTGCCAGCAGCCAGAGCGGGACAGGCCTCGGTCAGCCCCAGCATTTT.

This clone was detected a few times. The genes are TRBV6-5 and TRBJ1-5, with TRBD1 matching 7 bases. The germline V gene has CDR1 MNHEY and CDR2 SVGAGI. With V trimmed by 6 bases and J by 6 bases, 8 bases remained unmatched. The CDR3 spans 14 residues. As DNA, the CDR3 is TGTGCCAGCAGGAAAGGACAGGCGGGTCAGCCCCAGCATTTT. Protein: CASRKGQAGQPQHF.

The CDR3, as DNA: TGCGCCAGCAGCCCTTGGACAGGGACCTACGAGCAGTACTTC. Its protein product is CASSPWTGTYEQYF. This chain links TRBV5-1 with TRBJ2-7; 8 bases fit TRBD1. Germline V gene sequence: CDR1 SGHRS, CDR2 YFSETQ. Trimming at V came to 4 bases and at J to 2 bases, leaving 5 bases not matched to a gene. CDR3 length equals 14 residues.

This clone has only a few counts. This chain uses TRBV19 with TRBJ2-6; D is undetermined. V was trimmed by 6 bases and J by 0 bases, leaving 27 bases between them. Germline V gene data show CDR1 as LNHDA and CDR2 as SQIVND (reference sequence). The CDR3 is 21 residues long. CDR3 nucleotides: TGTGCCAGTAGCCCAAATCAAATAAGGACGGGCCTACTCTCTGGGGCCAACGTCCTGACTTTC. It encodes CASSPNQIRTGLLSGANVLTF.

This sequence joins TRBV9 and TRBJ2-4; D is unclear. CDR3 length: 13 residues. CDR1 and CDR2 from the germline V gene are SGDLS and YYNGEE. Trimming removed 4 bases from V and 1 base from J, with 6 bases in between. The CDR3 DNA follows: TGTGCCAGCAGCCCCTCGGCCAAAAACATTCAGTACTTC. It encodes CASSPSAKNIQYF.

CDR3 DNA: TGCGCCAGCAGCTTGGTAGGGACAGGGATCTACGAGCAGTACTTC. Amino acid sequence: CASSLVGTGIYEQYF. The rearrangement joins TRBV5-1 to TRBJ2-7; 9 nucleotides align to TRBD1. J gave up 3 bases and V 0 bases, and 4 bases lay outside the gene matches. From germline, CDR1 is SGHRS and CDR2 YFSETQ. This CDR3 contains 15 residues. Complete variable domain (other parts from reference TRBV5-1 and TRBJ2-7): KAGVTQTPRYLIKTRGQQVTLSCSPISGHRSVSWYQQTPGQGLQFLFEYFSETQRNKGNFPGRFSGRQFSNSRSEMNVSTLELGDSALYLCASSLVGTGIYEQYFGPGTRLTVT.